The rows below give T cell receptor beta chains drawn from one sample of a study of T cell responses to AZD1222 COVID-19 vaccine. Produced via immunoSEQ multiplex PCR; TCRdb's table is partial and in-frame only. The data contain about 42,000 clones, over 80% of them singletons. Sequencing used peripheral blood, obtained 28 days after the second AZD1222 dose. The receptor source for this set is an adult who received the AZD1222 COVID-19 vaccine. The CDR3 runs from the conserved cysteine through the conserved F or W. The order of the fields is clone size, V gene, CDR3 protein. Where a row states a size, it is once, few, many or the class of an expanded clone; other rows omit it.

NA | TRBV11-2 | CASSPLGTGGFSGNTIYF
NA | TRBV15 | CATSRDPGEEQYF
NA | TRBV6-5 | CASRPGGNQPQHF
NA | TRBV10-1 | CASTQGKNQPQHF
few | TRBV19 | CASSIDRGYGYTF
once | TRBV6-5 | CASSYGHFSNYGYTF
few | TRBV29-1 | CSVEEPSSYNEQFF
NA | TRBV10-3 | CAISSGQGASGANVLTF
NA | TRBV30 | CAWRQGARTDTQYF
once | TRBV30 | CAWTVGQLNSYEQYF
NA | TRBV14 | CASSQQGSYNSPLHF
NA | TRBV5-1 | CASSLSTGYTDTQYF
NA | TRBV28 | CASSFTRANSPLHF
NA | TRBV28 | CASSWGTSRGLSNQPQHF
NA | TRBV29-1 | CSALGRGRGTEKLFF
NA | TRBV9 | CASSAIPTGSDEQFF